This T cell receptor (beta chain) was retrieved from a study of T cells in Graves' hyperthyroidism and ophthalmopathy. General study points: Most expanded thyroid clonotypes above 0.001 recurred in blood.

Authors of the study amplified TCR beta CDR3 regions from RNA transcripts. During a first-round RT-PCR of the TCR CDR3, the HTBI primer set was used. TCRdb analysed the multiplex PCR reads with MiXCR anew, one entry per CDR3 protein. This table has about 560,000 distinct CDR3 sequences, 16% appearing once. On the basis of clinical symptoms, serum thyroxine and TRAb, thyroid ultrasound and orbital computed tomography, diagnoses were made. This clonotype came up a few times. The antigen remains unidentified. V lost 0 bases, J lost 3 bases, and 9 bases lay in between. CDR1 is SGHVS, CDR2 FNYEAQ, per germline. This CDR3 has 15 amino acids.

This chain connects TRBV7-6 to TRBJ2-1, with D perhaps TRBD2 (5 bases). The TCR sequence derives from a woman aged 18-35 years with Graves' hyperthyroidism. Material: blood. CDR3 in amino acids: CASSLASGVYNEQFF. The CDR3 DNA sequence: TGTGCCAGCAGCTTAGCCTCCGGGGTCTACAATGAGCAGTTCTTC.